What follows is one T cell receptor (beta chain) and its context. This sample is drawn from a study of T cell changes during pregnancy in multiple sclerosis. The CDR3 totals 16 residues. The V gene lost 8 bases and the J gene lost 1 base, with 18 bases spanning the gap. Germline CDR1 is MDHEN and CDR2 is SYDVKM. Sequenced by immunoSEQ multiplex PCR; TCRdb stores in-frame clones only, minus some. Of tens of thousands of clones listed, 85% are singletons. The chain links TRBV28 to TRBJ1-5; D is perhaps TRBD1 (5 bases). The sample consisted of CD8+ T cells from peripheral blood mononuclear cells, taken in the first trimester of pregnancy. The sequence was obtained from a female donor in good health, enrolled as a control in a pregnancy study. The CDR3 region has the DNA TGTGCCAGCCAACCCCAGGGAATCGGAAGCAATCAGCCCCAGCATTTT. It is translated as CASQPQGIGSNQPQHF.